The rows below give T cell receptor beta chains drawn from one sample of a study of T cell changes during pregnancy in multiple sclerosis. Some clones are missing from TCRdb's copy, which holds only in-frame ones; the method was immunoSEQ multiplex PCR. The table has 45,000 to 60,000 clones, around 91% seen once. Sequencing used CD8+ T cells from peripheral blood mononuclear cells, obtained in the second trimester of pregnancy. The receptors derive from a female donor with multiple sclerosis, enrolled in a pregnancy study. The CDR3 runs from the conserved cysteine through the conserved F or W. D genes are given only for firm matches. Clone size is not always given. Where it is, it says once, few, many or a class for expanded clones.

size,D,V,J,DNA,CDR3
NA,TRBD1,TRBV4-1,TRBJ1-2,TGCGCCAGCAGCCAACCGGGGTGGGCAGGGGGCGGCTATGGCTACACCTTC,CASSQPGWAGGGYGYTF
NA,NA,TRBV10-2,TRBJ2-1,TGCGCCACCGAGGGGGGGCCAAACAATGAGCAGTTCTTC,CATEGGPNNEQFF
NA,TRBD1,TRBV7-6,TRBJ2-1,TGTGCCAGCAGCTTGCCGAGGTGGGACAGGGGGAACGGAGGCTACAATGAGCAGTTCTTC,CASSLPRWDRGNGGYNEQFF
NA,NA,TRBV5-1,TRBJ2-7,TGCGCCAGCAGCTTCAGGGATGAAAGGAAAGAGCAGTACTTC,CASSFRDERKEQYF
NA,NA,TRBV2,TRBJ2-1,TGTGCCAGCCAGGCGGGATGGGAGCAGTTCTTC,CASQAGWEQFF
NA,TRBD2,TRBV19,TRBJ2-7,TGTGCCTCCTCTAGCGGGGATGTTGGCGAGCAGTACTTC,CASSSGDVGEQYF
NA,NA,TRBV9,TRBJ1-2,TGTGCCAGCAGCGTAGCCCGGGACACACCTAACTATGGCTACACCTTC,CASSVARDTPNYGYTF
once,NA,TRBV5-4,TRBJ1-2,TGTGCCAGCAGCTTGGGCACAAACTATGGCTACACCTTC,CASSLGTNYGYTF
NA,TRBD1,TRBV28,TRBJ2-7,TGTGCCAGCAGTTTTGGGACAGGGGTTTCCTACGAGCAGTACTTC,CASSFGTGVSYEQYF
NA,NA,TRBV7-9,TRBJ2-1,TGTGCCAGCAGCTCCAACTACAATGAGCAGTTCTTC,CASSSNYNEQFF
NA,NA,TRBV6-5,TRBJ1-5,TGTGCCAGCAGTCAAGGACTCAATCAGCCCCAGCATTTT,CASSQGLNQPQHF
NA,TRBD2,TRBV6-5,TRBJ2-1,TGTGCCAGCAGTGCCGGGACTAGCGGGGGGAATGAGCAGTTCTTC,CASSAGTSGGNEQFF
NA,TRBD1,TRBV19,TRBJ1-1,TGTGCCAGTAGTGTCCCACAGGGGGACACTGAAGCTTTCTTT,CASSVPQGDTEAFF
once,NA,TRBV4-1,TRBJ1-4,TGCGCCAGCAGCCTAGGCCCGGACAGAACTAATGAAAAACTGTTTTTT,CASSLGPDRTNEKLFF
NA,TRBD1,TRBV19,TRBJ1-1,TGTGCCAGTAGTACGGACAGGGGGCGGTTGAACACTGAAGCTTTCTTT,CASSTDRGRLNTEAFF
NA,TRBD2,TRBV19,TRBJ2-1,TGTGCCAGTACCCTAGCGGGGGGCAATGAGCAGTTCTTC,CASTLAGGNEQFF
NA,NA,TRBV6-1,TRBJ1-1,TGTGCCAGCAGTGAACTAGGGGAGGACACTGAAGCTTTCTTT,CASSELGEDTEAFF
NA,NA,TRBV13,TRBJ2-1,TGTGCCAGCAGCTTAGGCCAGGCCAGGACCTACAATGAGCAGTTCTTC,CASSLGQARTYNEQFF
NA,NA,TRBV4-2,TRBJ2-7,TGTGCCAGCAGCCAAGACAGGGCAGGGGCCTACGAGCAGTACTTC,CASSQDRAGAYEQYF